This T cell receptor (beta chain) was sequenced in a study of T cells in Graves' hyperthyroidism and ophthalmopathy. Overall study results and limits: Most thyroid clonotypes expanded above 0.001 were also detected in blood.

As concerns this clonotype: Its antigen is not identified. This may arise from a read error, as a much more abundant clone is one base away.

Per the germline V gene, CDR1 is SQVTM and CDR2 is ANQGSEA. The CDR3 length is 13 residues. Trimming stripped 4 bases from V and 2 bases from J, with 10 bases between. Hyperthyroidism of Graves' type that showed no ophthalmopathy progression within 18 months was stable. Patients were aged 18 to 65, had disease duration under 2 months, and had newly diagnosed hyperthyroidism. Diagnosis relied on clinical symptoms, serum thyroxine and TRAb, thyroid ultrasound and orbital computed tomography. RNA transcripts gave rise to amplified TCR beta CDR3 regions. During a first-round RT-PCR of the TCR CDR3, the HTBI primer set was used. Each CDR3 protein gets one entry after TCRdb re-called the multiplex PCR reads with MiXCR. The data show around 700,000 distinct CDR3 sequences, approximately 40% seen once.

The chain has TRBV29-1 and TRBJ2-3, with TRBD2 as a possible D gene (6 bases). The TCR comes from a middle-aged woman with Graves' hyperthyroidism. Specimen: blood. CDR3 amino acids: CSVASGVTDTQYF. In nucleotides, the CDR3 is TGCAGCGTTGCTTCGGGGGTCACAGATACGCAGTATTTT.